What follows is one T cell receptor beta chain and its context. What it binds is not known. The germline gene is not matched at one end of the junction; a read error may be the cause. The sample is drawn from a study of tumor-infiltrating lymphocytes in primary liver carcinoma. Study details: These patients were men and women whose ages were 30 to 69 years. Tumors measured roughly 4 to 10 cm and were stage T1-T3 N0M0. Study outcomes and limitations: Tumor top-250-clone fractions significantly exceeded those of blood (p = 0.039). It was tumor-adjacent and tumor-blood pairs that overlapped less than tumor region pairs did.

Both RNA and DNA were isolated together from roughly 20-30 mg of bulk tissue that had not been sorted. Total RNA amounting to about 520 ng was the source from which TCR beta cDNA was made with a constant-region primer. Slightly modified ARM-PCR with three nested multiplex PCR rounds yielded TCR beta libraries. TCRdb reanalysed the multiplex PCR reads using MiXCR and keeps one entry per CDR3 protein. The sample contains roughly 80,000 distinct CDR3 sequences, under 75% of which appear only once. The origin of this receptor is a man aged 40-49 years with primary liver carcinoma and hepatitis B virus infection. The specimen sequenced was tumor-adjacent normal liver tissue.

CDR3 region: CVSSLTRGLSHEQYF. In DNA, the CDR3 is TGTGTCAGCAGCCTGACCCGGGGACTGAGCCACGAGCAATACTTC. The J gene is TRBJ2-7, the V gene TRBV11-2; D perhaps matches TRBD2 (6 bases). This CDR3 is built from 15 residues. Germline V lookup: CDR1 SGHAT, CDR2 FQNNGV.